This T cell receptor (beta chain) was identified in a study of blood T cell repertoires in COVID-19. Study-wide context: From T cells, B-cell-depleted T cells, or PBMCs came the material, which was cDNA or gDNA.

Study processing details: Scientists estimated how many nucleated cells there were by amplifying reference gene primers. Using immunoSEQ multiplex PCR, the repertoire was profiled, and TCRdb retains in-frame clones only, with some absent. That table furnishes V, J and clone size, whereas the DNA furnished D and trimming. The repertoire includes about 190,000 clones, about 88% of them detected once, and around 1.5% sits in the top ten. The CDR3 spans 15 residues. V lost 6 bases to trimming and J lost 3 bases, with 18 bases between them. CDR1 is LNHDA and CDR2 is SQIVND in the germline V gene (reference sequence).

This sequence was found in a man between 18 and 35 years old with active or convalescent COVID-19. The specimen was peripheral blood. The rearrangement joins TRBV19 to TRBJ2-7; TRBD1 might be the D (6 bases). The CDR3 spells CASSEQGGESYEQYF. The DNA for the CDR3 is TGTGCCAGTAGCGAACAGGGTGGGGAGAGCTACGAGCAGTACTTC.